This TCR beta chain derives from a study of cytomegalovirus exposure and HLA in healthy donors. Study outcomes and limitations: The study labeled about 160 TCR beta chains cytomegalovirus-associated. It was reported in a later analysis that an Asian-associated ancestry cluster showed fewer N-insertions than the approximately 700-donor mean.

The J segment lost 6 bases and the V segment lost 0 bases, leaving 7 bases of the junction unmatched. Germline CDR1 MGHRA, CDR2 YSYEKL. The CDR3 is 15 residues long. Primers included in the PCR were 60 Vbeta and 13 Jbeta primers. Sequencing was performed with immunoSEQ multiplex PCR; in TCRdb, only in-frame clones are kept and a portion is missing. The sample includes 200,000 to 250,000 clones, more than 85% seen only once; the top ten take roughly 0.99%. In the case of this clone: Its antigen is undetermined.

The chain recombines TRBV4-1 with TRBJ1-2; 7 bases match TRBD1. The clonotype originates from a young woman in good health and CMV-seronegative. The source material was PBMCs. CDR3 region: CASSQERGRVNGYTF. In DNA, the CDR3 is TGCGCCAGCAGCCAAGAAAGGGGGCGGGTTAATGGCTACACCTTC.